This T cell receptor (beta chain) came from a study of cytomegalovirus exposure and HLA in healthy donors. About this clone: What it binds is not known.

The donors were in the approximately 110-subject validation cohort; that cohort was separate from the roughly 660-subject first cohort. General study results and limits: Usually a TCR sequence was rare, but some public TCRs were found in many donors.

Method: immunoSEQ multiplex PCR; TCRdb's copy keeps in-frame clones and lacks some. The repertoire holds 200,000 to 300,000 clones, around 87% seen once, with 2.6% in the top ten. The CDR3 has 15 residues. Germline V lookup: CDR1 MDHEN, CDR2 SYDVKM. J was trimmed by 8 bases and V by 3 bases; bases with no gene match: 11. The V and J genes are TRBV28 and TRBJ2-7, with 9 positions matching TRBD2. This TCR was recovered from a man between 18 and 35 years old in good health and CMV-seronegative. Material: PBMCs. CDR3 sequence reads: CASSFRSGRPLQQYF. The CDR3 coding sequence is TGTGCCAGCAGTTTTAGGAGCGGGAGGCCCCTCCAGCAGTACTTC.